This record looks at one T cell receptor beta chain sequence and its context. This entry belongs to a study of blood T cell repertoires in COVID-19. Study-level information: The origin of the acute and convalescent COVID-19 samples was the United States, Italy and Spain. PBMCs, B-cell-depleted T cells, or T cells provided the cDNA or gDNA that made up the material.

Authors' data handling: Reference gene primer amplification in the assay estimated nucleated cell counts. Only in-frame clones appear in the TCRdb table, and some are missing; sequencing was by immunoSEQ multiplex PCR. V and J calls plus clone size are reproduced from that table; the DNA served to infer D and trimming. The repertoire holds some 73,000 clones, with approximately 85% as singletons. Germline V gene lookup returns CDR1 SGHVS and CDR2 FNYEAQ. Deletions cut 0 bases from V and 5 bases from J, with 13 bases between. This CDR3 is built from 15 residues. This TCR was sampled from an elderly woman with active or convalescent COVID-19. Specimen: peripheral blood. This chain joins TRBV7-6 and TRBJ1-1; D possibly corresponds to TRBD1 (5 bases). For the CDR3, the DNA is TGTGCCAGCAGCTTAGCGGAGGGCGGGGGGACTGAAGCTTTCTTT. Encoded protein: CASSLAEGGGTEAFF.